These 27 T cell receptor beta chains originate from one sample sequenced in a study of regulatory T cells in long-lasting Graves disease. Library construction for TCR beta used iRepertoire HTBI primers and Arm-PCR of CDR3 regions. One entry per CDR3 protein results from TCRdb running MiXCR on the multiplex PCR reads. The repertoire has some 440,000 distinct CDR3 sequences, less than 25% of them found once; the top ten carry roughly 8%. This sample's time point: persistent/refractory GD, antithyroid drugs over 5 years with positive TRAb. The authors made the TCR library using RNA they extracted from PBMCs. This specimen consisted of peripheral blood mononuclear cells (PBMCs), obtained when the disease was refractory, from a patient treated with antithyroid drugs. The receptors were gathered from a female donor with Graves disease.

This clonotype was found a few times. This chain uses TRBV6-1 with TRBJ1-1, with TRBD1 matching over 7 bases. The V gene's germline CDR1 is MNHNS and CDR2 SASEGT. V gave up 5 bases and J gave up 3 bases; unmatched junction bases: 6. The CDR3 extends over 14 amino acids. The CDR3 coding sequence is TGTGCCAGCAGTACCAACAGGGGCTACACTGAAGCTTTCTTT. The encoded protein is CASSTNRGYTEAFF.

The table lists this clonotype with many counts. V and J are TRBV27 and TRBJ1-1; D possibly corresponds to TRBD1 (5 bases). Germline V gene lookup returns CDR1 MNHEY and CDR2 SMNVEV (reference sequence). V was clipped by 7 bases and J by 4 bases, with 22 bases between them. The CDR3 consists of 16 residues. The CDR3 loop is CASTPRGGTSSTEAFF. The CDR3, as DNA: TGTGCCAGCACCCCCCGGGGGGGGACTAGCAGCACTGAAGCTTTCTTT.

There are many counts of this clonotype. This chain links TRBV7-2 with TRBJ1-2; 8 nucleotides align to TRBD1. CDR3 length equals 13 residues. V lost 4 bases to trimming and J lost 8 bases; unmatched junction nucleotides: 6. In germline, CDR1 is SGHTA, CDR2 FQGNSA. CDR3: CASSWTGKEGYTF. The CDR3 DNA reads TGTGCCAGCAGCTGGACAGGGAAGGAGGGCTACACCTTC.

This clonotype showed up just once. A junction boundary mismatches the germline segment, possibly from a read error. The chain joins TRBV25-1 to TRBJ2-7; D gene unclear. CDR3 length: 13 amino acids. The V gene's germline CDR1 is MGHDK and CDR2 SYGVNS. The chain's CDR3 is CASSDGGVYERYF. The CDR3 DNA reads TGTGCCAGCAGCGACGGTGGGGTCTACGAGCGGTACTTC.

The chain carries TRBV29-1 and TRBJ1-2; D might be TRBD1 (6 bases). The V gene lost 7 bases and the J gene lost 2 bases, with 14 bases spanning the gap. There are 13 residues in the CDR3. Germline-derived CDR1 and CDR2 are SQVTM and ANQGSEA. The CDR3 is CSGVTTGNYGYTF. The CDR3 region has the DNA TGCAGCGGGGTAACTACAGGGAACTATGGCTACACCTTC.

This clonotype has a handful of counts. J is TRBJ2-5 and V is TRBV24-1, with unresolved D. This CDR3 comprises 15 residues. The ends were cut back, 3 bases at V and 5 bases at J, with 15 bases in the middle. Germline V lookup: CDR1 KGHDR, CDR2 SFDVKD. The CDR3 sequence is CATSDPLVAMETQYF. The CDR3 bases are TGTGCCACCAGTGATCCGCTTGTGGCTATGGAGACCCAGTACTTC.

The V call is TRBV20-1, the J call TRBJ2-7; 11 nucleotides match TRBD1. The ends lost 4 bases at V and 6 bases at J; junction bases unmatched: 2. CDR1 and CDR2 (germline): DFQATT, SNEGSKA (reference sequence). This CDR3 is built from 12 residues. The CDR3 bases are TGCAGTGCTACCGGGACAGGGGGCGAGCAGTACTTC. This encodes CSATGTGGEQYF.

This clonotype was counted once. The DNA of the CDR3 is TGTGCCACCAGCAGCCTAGGGTGGCCCCAGCATTTT. This translates into CATSSLGWPQHF. The chain carries TRBV15 and TRBJ1-5; the D is unclear. Germline loops: CDR1 LNHNV, CDR2 YYDKDF (reference sequence). Trimming left V 3 bases short and J 9 bases short, with 9 bases between. The length of the CDR3 is 12 residues.

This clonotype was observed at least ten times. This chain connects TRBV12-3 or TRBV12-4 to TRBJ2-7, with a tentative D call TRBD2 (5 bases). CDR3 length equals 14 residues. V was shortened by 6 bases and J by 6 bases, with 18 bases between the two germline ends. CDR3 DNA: TGTGCCAGCAGCCCCAGCGGAGGAGGCTCCGAGCAGTACTTC. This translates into CASSPSGGGSEQYF.

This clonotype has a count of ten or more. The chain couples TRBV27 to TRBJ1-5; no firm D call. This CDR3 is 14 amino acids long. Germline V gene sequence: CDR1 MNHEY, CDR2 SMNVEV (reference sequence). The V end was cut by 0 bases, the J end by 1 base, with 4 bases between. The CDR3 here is CASSLSMSNQPQHF. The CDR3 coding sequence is TGTGCCAGCAGTTTATCGATGAGCAATCAGCCCCAGCATTTT.

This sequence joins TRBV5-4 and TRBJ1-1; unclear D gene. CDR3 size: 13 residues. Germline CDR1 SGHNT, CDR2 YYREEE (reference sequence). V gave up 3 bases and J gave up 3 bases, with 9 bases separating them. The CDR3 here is CASSSYTYTEAFF. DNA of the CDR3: TGTGCCAGCAGCTCCTACACCTACACTGAAGCTTTCTTT. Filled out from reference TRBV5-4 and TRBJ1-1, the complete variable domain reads ETGVTQSPTHLIKTRGQQVTLRCSSQSGHNTVSWYQQALGQGPQFIFQYYREEENGRGNFPPRFSGLQFPNYSSELNVNALELDDSALYLCASSSYTYTEAFFGQGTRLTVV.

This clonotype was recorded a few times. CDR3 nucleotide sequence: TGTGCCAGCAGCCGGACAGCGACTCATCGGCTGCGTGGAAACACCATATATTTT. Amino acids: CASSRTATHRLRGNTIYF. The V gene is TRBV7-2, the J gene TRBJ1-3, with a possible D match to TRBD1 (6 bases). The CDR3 runs to 18 residues. The V end lost 5 bases, the J end lost 3 bases, and 23 bases lay between the germline ends. Germline V gene sequence: CDR1 SGHTA, CDR2 FQGNSA.

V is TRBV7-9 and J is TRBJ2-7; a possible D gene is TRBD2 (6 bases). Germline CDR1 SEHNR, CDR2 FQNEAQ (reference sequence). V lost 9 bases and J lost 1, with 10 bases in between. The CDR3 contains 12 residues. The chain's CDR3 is CASGAGSYEQYF. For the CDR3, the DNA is TGTGCCAGTGGCGCGGGGTCCTACGAGCAGTACTTC.

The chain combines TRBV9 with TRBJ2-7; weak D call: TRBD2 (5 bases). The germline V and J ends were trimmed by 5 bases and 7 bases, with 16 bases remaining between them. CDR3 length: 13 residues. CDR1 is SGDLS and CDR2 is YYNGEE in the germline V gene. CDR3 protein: CASSEGPWVEQYF. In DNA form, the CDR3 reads TGTGCCAGCAGTGAGGGCCCCTGGGTGGAGCAGTACTTC.

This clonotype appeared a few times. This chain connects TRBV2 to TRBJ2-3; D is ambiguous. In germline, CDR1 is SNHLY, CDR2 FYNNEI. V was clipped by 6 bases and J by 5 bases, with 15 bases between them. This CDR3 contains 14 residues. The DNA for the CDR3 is TGTGCCAGCAGGATTGGACCCTTGGGAGATACGCAGTATTTT. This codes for CASRIGPLGDTQYF.

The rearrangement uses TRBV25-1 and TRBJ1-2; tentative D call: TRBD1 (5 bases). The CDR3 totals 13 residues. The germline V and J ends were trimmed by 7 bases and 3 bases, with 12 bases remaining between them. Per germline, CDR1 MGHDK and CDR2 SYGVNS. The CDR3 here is CASKPRGDYGYTF. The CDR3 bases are TGTGCCAGCAAACCAAGGGGCGACTATGGCTACACCTTC.

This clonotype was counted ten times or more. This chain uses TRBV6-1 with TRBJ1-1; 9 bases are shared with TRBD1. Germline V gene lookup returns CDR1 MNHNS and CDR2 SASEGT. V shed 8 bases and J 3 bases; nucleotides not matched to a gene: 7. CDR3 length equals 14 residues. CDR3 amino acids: CASEGGTGYTEAFF. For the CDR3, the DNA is TGTGCCAGCGAGGGGGGGACAGGGTACACTGAAGCTTTCTTT.

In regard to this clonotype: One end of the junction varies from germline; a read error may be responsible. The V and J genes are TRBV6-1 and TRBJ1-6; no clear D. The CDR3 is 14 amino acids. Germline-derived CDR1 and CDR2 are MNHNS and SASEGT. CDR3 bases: TGTGCCAGCAGTATTAGCTCCTATAATTCATCCCTCCACTTT. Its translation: CASSISSYNSSLHF.

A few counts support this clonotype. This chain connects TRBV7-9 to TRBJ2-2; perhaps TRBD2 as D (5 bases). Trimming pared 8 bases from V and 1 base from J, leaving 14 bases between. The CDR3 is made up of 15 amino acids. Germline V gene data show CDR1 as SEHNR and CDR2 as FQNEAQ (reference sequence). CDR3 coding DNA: TGTGCCAGCCGTCCCGGACTGGGGAACACCGGGGAGCTGTTTTTT. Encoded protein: CASRPGLGNTGELFF.

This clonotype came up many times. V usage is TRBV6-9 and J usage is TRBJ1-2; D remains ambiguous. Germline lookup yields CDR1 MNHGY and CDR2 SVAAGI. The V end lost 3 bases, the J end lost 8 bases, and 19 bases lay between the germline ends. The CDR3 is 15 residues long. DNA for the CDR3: TGTGCCAGCAGTTACTCACTTACCTCAGATACGGGCTACACCTTC. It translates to CASSYSLTSDTGYTF.

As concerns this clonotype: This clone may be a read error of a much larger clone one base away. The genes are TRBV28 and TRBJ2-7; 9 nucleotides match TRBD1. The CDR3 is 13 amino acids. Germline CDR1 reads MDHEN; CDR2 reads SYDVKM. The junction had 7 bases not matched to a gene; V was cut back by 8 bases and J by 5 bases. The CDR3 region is CASGGQGFDEQYF. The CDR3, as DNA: TGTGCCAGCGGAGGACAGGGGTTTGACGAGCAGTACTTC.

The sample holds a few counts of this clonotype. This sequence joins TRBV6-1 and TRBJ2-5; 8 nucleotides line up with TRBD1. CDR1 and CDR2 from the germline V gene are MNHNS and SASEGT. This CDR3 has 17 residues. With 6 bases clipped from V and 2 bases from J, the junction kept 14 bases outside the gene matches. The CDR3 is CASSPSPKGQVQETQYF. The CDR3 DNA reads TGTGCCAGCAGCCCATCGCCCAAGGGACAGGTACAAGAGACCCAGTACTTC.

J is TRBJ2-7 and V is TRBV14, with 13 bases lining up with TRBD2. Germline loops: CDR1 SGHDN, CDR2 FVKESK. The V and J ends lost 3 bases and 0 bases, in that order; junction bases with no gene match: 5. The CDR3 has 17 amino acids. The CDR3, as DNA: TGTGCCAGCAGCCATGGACTAGCGGGAGTGCTCTCCTACGAGCAGTACTTC. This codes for CASSHGLAGVLSYEQYF. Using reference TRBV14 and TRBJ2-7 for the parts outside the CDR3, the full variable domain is EAGVTQFPSHSVIEKGQTVTLRCDPISGHDNLYWYRRVMGKEIKFLLHFVKESKQDESGMPNNRFLAERTGGTYSTLKVQPAELEDSGVYFCASSHGLAGVLSYEQYFGPGTRLTVT.

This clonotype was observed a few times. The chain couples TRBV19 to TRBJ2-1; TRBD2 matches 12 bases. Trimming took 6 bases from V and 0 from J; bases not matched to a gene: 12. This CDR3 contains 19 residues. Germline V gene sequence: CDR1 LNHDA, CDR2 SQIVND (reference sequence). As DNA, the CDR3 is TGTGCCAGTAGACCCCCTAGCGGGAGGGCCACGAGCTCCTACAATGAGCAGTTCTTC. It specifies CASRPPSGRATSSYNEQFF.

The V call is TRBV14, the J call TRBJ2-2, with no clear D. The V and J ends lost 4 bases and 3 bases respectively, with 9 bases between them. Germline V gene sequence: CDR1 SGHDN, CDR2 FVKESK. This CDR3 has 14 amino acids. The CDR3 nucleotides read TGTGCCAGCAGCCCGACACGATACACCGGGGAGCTGTTTTTT. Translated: CASSPTRYTGELFF.

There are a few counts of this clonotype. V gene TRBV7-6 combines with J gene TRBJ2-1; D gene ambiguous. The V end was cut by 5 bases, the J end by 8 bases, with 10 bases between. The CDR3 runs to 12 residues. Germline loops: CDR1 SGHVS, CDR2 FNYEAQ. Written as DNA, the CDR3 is TGTGCCAGCAGCACCCCCCCCGATGAGCAGTTCTTC. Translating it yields CASSTPPDEQFF.

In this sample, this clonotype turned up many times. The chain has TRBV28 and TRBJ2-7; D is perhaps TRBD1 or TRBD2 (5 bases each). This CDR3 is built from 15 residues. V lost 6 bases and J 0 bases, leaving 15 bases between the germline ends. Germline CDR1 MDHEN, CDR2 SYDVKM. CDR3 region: CASSPHWDASYEQYF. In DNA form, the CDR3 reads TGTGCCAGCAGCCCCCATTGGGACGCCTCCTACGAGCAGTACTTC.